What follows is one T cell receptor (beta chain) and its context. The specificity of this receptor is unknown. No much larger clone is present one base from it, and per-base qualities are unavailable. V loses 5 bases of germline sequence and J loses 0 bases, and the interval between the two ends is 13 bases. From a lookup of the germline V gene, CDR1 and CDR2 are SGHRS and YFSETQ. CDR3 length: 15 amino acids, cysteine to phenylalanine. The DNA shown is the 45-base CDR3, in frame from base 1. For sequencing of the TCRbeta CDR3 region, genomic DNA was extracted from the sorted cells. TCRbeta CDR3 regions were sequenced using the immunoSEQ Assay. Entries here come from immuneACCESS through TCRdb and include only in-frame sequences with V and J called. Some clones fail to appear in such tables; in the studies checked, an unresolved V gene covers under half of the shortfall, and the cause of the remainder is unknown. The sample has some 90,000 clones on record, roughly 86% of them singletons. Of the sample, about 4% is held by the ten largest clones.

The sample is drawn from a study of OX40 agonist ivuxolimab in advanced cancers. Regarding the research as a whole: The costimulatory receptor OX40 (CD134) was targeted by ivuxolimab, a fully human IgG2 agonistic monoclonal antibody. Intravenous ivuxolimab was administered to patients every 2 weeks at six dose levels: 0.01, 0.1, 0.3, 1.5, 3 and 10 mg/kg. Among the roughly 52 dose-escalation patients, some 19 had hepatocellular carcinoma, roughly 15 melanoma, 9 renal cell carcinoma and 9 head and neck cancer. A male proportion of 82.7% and a mean age of approximately 62 years, ranging from about 23 to 90, were recorded for the dose-escalation cohort. Patients were allowed to have had prior anti-PD-1, anti-PD-L1 or anti-CTLA-4 therapy, and 40% of the dose-escalation patients had previously received checkpoint inhibitors. Three dose-escalation patients achieved partial responses, one with hepatocellular carcinoma and two with cutaneous melanoma. Peripheral TCRbeta sequencing was intended to test whether TCR sequence diversity was altered and clonal T-cell expansion was caused by ivuxolimab. The paper covers the monotherapy dose-escalation part of the phase I ivuxolimab trial, which included N ≈ 57 patients.

Patients with a history of autoimmune disease or receiving systemic immunosuppression were excluded from the trial. Peripheral blood for TCR sequencing was collected from all dose cohorts at baseline, on cycle 4 day 1, and on cycle 7 day 1. The samples were drawn from a first-in-human, open-label, multicenter phase I dose-escalation trial of ivuxolimab. Adults with locally advanced or metastatic melanoma, renal cell carcinoma, hepatocellular carcinoma or head and neck squamous cell carcinoma were enrolled in the trial. Before TCR sequencing, CD4+ T cells and CD8+ T cells from peripheral blood were sorted into separate populations. On the study overall, not on this receptor specifically: The antigen specificity of the peripheral T cells that underwent clonal expansion was not determined. After ivuxolimab, more expanded clones were found on average in CD8+ T cells than in CD4+ T cells. Low levels of normalized T-cell clonal expansion were also shown by some nonresponding patients. In the 0.1-3.0 mg/kg groups, partial responders had among the lowest normalized peripheral clonal expansion, particularly in CD8+ T cells. At doses from 0.1 to 3.0 mg/kg, clonal expansion was seen in both CD4+ and CD8+ blood T cells between baseline and week 6.

The V and J genes are TRBV5-1 and TRBJ2-3, with an unclear D gene assignment. The sample consisted of CD4+ or CD8+ T cells sorted from blood, taken in a trial of the OX40 agonist ivuxolimab. The receptor was isolated from an adult with an advanced solid tumor such as melanoma, head and neck, liver or kidney cancer. The nucleotide sequence is TGCGCCAGCAGACCACACCAAACAAGCACAGATACGCAGTATTTT. Its protein reads: CASRPHQTSTDTQYF.